This TCR beta chain is drawn from a study of beta chain features in type 1 diabetes. On the study more broadly: No patient-donor differences in age, gender, total cells or subset yield. General observations from the study: Type 1 diabetes patients had moderately but significantly shorter TCRB CDR3s in all four CD4+ subsets.

Expressed TCRB transcripts were sequenced, since all the RNA that had been isolated was reverse transcribed. Generated by immunoSEQ multiplex PCR, the TCRdb table keeps only in-frame clones and is missing some. The sample has 680,000 or so clones, around 15% seen once. The authors sorted CD4+ naive, central memory, regulatory and stem cell-like memory cells via CD45RO/CCR7/CD25/CD127/CD95/CD27. Each sorted population was over 98% pure. The CDR3 covers 11 residues. Germline V CDR1 and CDR2: SGHNT, YYREEE (reference sequence). This clone was recorded a few times. The antigen is undetermined. The junction does not match germline at one end; this may be a read error.

Material: naive CD4+ T cells from blood. The chain has TRBV5-4 and TRBJ2-6; D unclear. The clonotype originates from a man between 18 and 29 years old with type 1 diabetes. The CDR3: CASSLGPTFAF. The CDR3 bases are TGTGCCAGCAGCCTAGGACCGACCTTTGCTTTC. Drawing the rest from reference TRBV5-4 and TRBJ2-6, the complete variable domain is ETGVTQSPTHLIKTRGQQVTLRCSSQSGHNTVSWYQQALGQGPQFIFQYYREEENGRGNFPPRFSGLQFPNYSSELNVNALELDDSALYLCASSLGPTFAFGAGSRLTVL.